This T cell receptor (beta chain) was recovered during a study of early T cells in non-severe SARS-CoV-2 infection. The CDR3 sequence is 16 residues long. V was cut by 3 bases and J by 5 bases, with 17 bases left in between. CDR1 SEHNR and CDR2 FQNEAQ come from the germline V gene (reference sequence). Many counts were recorded for this clonotype. MiXCR was run by TCRdb on the 5' RACE reads, yielding one entry per CDR3 protein. The sample contains about 33,000 distinct CDR3 sequences, over 4.5% of which appear only once. Specimen: whole blood. The sequence derives from an adult who was a healthcare worker with PCR-confirmed SARS-CoV-2 infection or an uninfected control (not recorded which). V gene TRBV7-9 combines with J gene TRBJ2-4; D assignment may be TRBD1 or TRBD2 (5 bases each). The CDR3 spells CASSFRPRGPENIQYF. In DNA form, the CDR3 reads TGTGCCAGCAGCTTCCGTCCGAGGGGACCAGAAAACATTCAGTACTTC.